A single sample gave rise to the 10 T cell receptor beta chains below, sequenced in a study of T cells in Graves' hyperthyroidism and ophthalmopathy. Amplification of TCR beta CDR3 regions was performed using RNA transcripts as template. The primer set for the first-round RT-PCR of the TCR CDR3 was HTBI. TCRdb reprocessed the multiplex PCR reads with MiXCR, giving one entry per CDR3 protein. This sample has nearly 750,000 distinct CDR3 sequences, with approximately 40% found just once. The sample consisted of blood. Receptors were obtained from a woman aged 40 to 50 with Graves' hyperthyroidism.

This clonotype was seen only once. This chain uses TRBV7-3 with TRBJ1-6; the D is unclear. V lost 2 bases and J 0 bases, leaving 5 bases between the germline ends. The CDR3 runs 15 residues. CDR1 and CDR2 (germline): SGHTA, FQGTGA. The CDR3 loop is CASSLQASYNSPLHF. CDR3 nucleotides: TGTGCCAGCAGCTTACAGGCCTCCTATAATTCACCCCTCCACTTT.

This clonotype has at least ten counts. V gene TRBV7-8 combines with J gene TRBJ1-4; possible D gene TRBD1, 5 bases. This CDR3 is built from 14 residues. The V gene's germline CDR1 is SGHVS and CDR2 FQNEAQ. V was clipped by 4 bases and J by 7 bases, with 13 bases between them. The CDR3 spells CASSSSGWGEKLFF. The CDR3 DNA sequence: TGTGCCAGCAGCTCATCAGGGTGGGGTGAAAAACTGTTTTTT.

This clonotype was detected ten times or more. The chain joins TRBV29-1 to TRBJ1-1; D is unclear. Trimming pared 2 bases from V and 1 base from J, leaving 8 bases between. This CDR3 has 13 amino acids. Germline-derived CDR1 and CDR2 are SQVTM and ANQGSEA. The CDR3 bases are TGCAGCGTTGAAAAACAGCCGAACACTGAAGCTTTCTTT. Its translation: CSVEKQPNTEAFF. Drawing the rest from reference TRBV29-1 and TRBJ1-1, the complete variable domain is SAVISQKPSRDICQRGTSLTIQCQVDSQVTMMFWYRQQPGQSLTLIATANQGSEATYESGFVIDKFPISRPNLTFSTLTVSNMSPEDSSIYLCSVEKQPNTEAFFGQGTRLTVV.

This chain joins TRBV25-1 and TRBJ1-2, with TRBD1 matching 9 bases. The germline gives CDR1 MGHDK, CDR2 SYGVNS. This CDR3 has 16 amino acids. Trimming removed 6 bases from V and 0 bases from J; junction bases left unmatched: 8. The CDR3 reads CASSHLQGATNYGYTF. CDR3 in DNA: TGTGCCAGCAGCCATTTACAGGGGGCGACTAACTATGGCTACACCTTC.

This clonotype was seen a few times. V and J are TRBV25-1 and TRBJ2-3; 8 bases map to TRBD2. CDR3 length equals 16 residues. In germline, CDR1 is MGHDK, CDR2 SYGVNS. Losses at the gene ends were 5 bases for V and 2 bases for J; bases not matched to a gene: 9. The CDR3 coding sequence is TGTGCCAGCAGTCGGACTAGCTCTTTTCACACAGATACGCAGTATTTT. This codes for CASSRTSSFHTDTQYF. The variable domain in full, with the rest retrieved from reference TRBV25-1 and TRBJ2-3, is EADIYQTPRYLVIGTGKKITLECSQTMGHDKMYWYQQDPGMELHLIHYSYGVNSTEKGDLSSESTVSRIRTEHFPLTLESARPSHTSQYLCASSRTSSFHTDTQYFGPGTRLTVL.

This clonotype was counted many times. The chain carries TRBV12-3 or TRBV12-4 and TRBJ1-1, with 7 bases identical to TRBD1. This CDR3 region has 14 residues. V dropped 6 bases and J dropped 0; count of bases not matched to a gene: 4. The CDR3: CASSTQGVNTEAFF. The CDR3 DNA sequence: TGTGCCAGCAGCACCCAGGGGGTGAACACTGAAGCTTTCTTT.

J is TRBJ2-3 and V is TRBV10-2; no reliable D call. V was pared by 2 bases and J by 6 bases, with 9 bases between. From germline, CDR1 is WSHSY and CDR2 SAAADI. CDR3 size: 13 residues. DNA of the CDR3: TGCGCCAGCAGTGAGATTTTGCGGGATACGCAGTATTTT. Protein sequence: CASSEILRDTQYF.

This clonotype has a handful of counts. The chain recombines TRBV6-1 with TRBJ1-1; perhaps TRBD1 as D (5 bases). From germline, CDR1 is MNHNS and CDR2 SASEGT. The V gene lost 2 bases and the J gene lost 0 bases, with 10 bases spanning the gap. The CDR3 has 15 amino acids. The CDR3, as DNA: TGTGCCAGCAGTGAAATGGGACGGATGAACACTGAAGCTTTCTTT. Protein: CASSEMGRMNTEAFF.

As concerns this clonotype: This could be a read error, since a much larger clone is one nucleotide away. The CDR3 DNA is TGTGCCATCAGAGTACGACTTTTCTCTGAAAACACCATATATTTT. This translates into CAIRVRLFSENTIYF. The chain links TRBV10-3 to TRBJ1-3; unclear D gene. CDR1 is ENHRY, CDR2 SYGVKD, per germline. The length of the CDR3 is 15 residues.

This chain uses TRBV20-1 with TRBJ2-7; D may be TRBD1 or TRBD2 (5 bases each). V lost 6 bases to trimming and J lost 5 bases, with 17 bases between them. Germline CDR1 DFQATT, CDR2 SNEGSKA (reference sequence). This CDR3 spans 13 amino acids. The CDR3 DNA follows: TGCAGTGCCTGGCGGGCAGGGAGCCACGAGCAGTACTTC. Protein product: CSAWRAGSHEQYF.